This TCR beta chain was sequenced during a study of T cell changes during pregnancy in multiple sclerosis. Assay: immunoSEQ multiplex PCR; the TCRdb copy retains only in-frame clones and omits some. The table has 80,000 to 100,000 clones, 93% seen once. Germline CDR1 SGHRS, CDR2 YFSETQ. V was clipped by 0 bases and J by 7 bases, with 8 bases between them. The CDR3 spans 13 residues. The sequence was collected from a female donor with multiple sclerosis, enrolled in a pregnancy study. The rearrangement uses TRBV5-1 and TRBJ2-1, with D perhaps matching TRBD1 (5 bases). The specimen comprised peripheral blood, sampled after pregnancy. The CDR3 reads CASSLDWTNEQFF. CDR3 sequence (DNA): TGCGCCAGCAGCTTGGACTGGACAAATGAGCAGTTCTTC.